This TCR beta chain is from a study of blood T cell repertoires in COVID-19. At the level of the study: PBMCs, B-cell-depleted T cells, or T cells were the source of the cDNA or gDNA that made up the material.

Produced via immunoSEQ multiplex PCR; TCRdb's table is partial and in-frame only. The sample consists of about 140,000 clones, about 83% of them appearing once. The V gene's germline CDR1 is MNHNY and CDR2 SVGAGI (reference sequence). This CDR3 is 14 amino acids long. The ends lost 2 bases at V and 7 bases at J; junction bases unmatched: 4. The sample holds a few counts of this clone. The clonotype comes from a man under 40 with COVID-19, enrolled during active disease. The sample taken for sequencing was peripheral blood. The chain links TRBV6-6 to TRBJ2-1, with 8 bases fitting TRBD1. CDR3 DNA sequence: TGTGCCAGCAGTTACGGGCAGGGGGCTAATGAGCAGTTCTTC. It is translated as CASSYGQGANEQFF.